This T cell receptor beta chain was documented in a study of control samples from healthy donors and cancer patients. Profiled with immunoSEQ multiplex PCR; TCRdb holds only in-frame clones, not every one. This table holds under 200,000 clones, 85% to 95% found once. The CDR3 length is 14 residues. Trimming removed 1 base from V and 4 bases from J, with 10 bases in between. The V gene's germline CDR1 is LGHDT and CDR2 YNNKEL (reference sequence). J is TRBJ1-2 and V is TRBV3-1 (or the pseudogene TRBV3-2); D unresolved. The receptor was derived from a woman aged 35 to 49 in good health. The sequenced sample was blood. The CDR3 sequence: CASSQVSSSYGYTF. DNA for the CDR3: TGTGCCAGCAGCCAAGTCAGTTCGAGCTATGGCTACACCTTC.